Below are 2 T cell receptor beta chains sequenced from a single sample in a study of blood T cell dynamics during melanoma immunotherapy. Time point given: week 3, after first cycle of checkpoint inhibitor. The assay was immunoSEQ multiplex PCR, and TCRdb's table has in-frame clones only and misses some. This repertoire shows approximately 14,000 clones, about 94% found once; its top ten account for 0.92%. The sample here was blood, taken from a patient treated with checkpoint blockade. The receptors come from a human donor with melanoma.

This clone was seen a few times. The rearrangement uses TRBV7-2 and TRBJ1-1; D is perhaps TRBD1 (6 bases). V dropped 5 bases and J dropped 5 bases, with 12 bases sitting between them. CDR1 is SGHTA and CDR2 is FQGNSA in the germline V gene. The CDR3 covers 13 residues. The CDR3 here is CASSRGRGTEAFF. The CDR3 DNA reads TGTGCCAGCAGCCGAGGTAGGGGGACTGAAGCTTTCTTT.

The V gene is TRBV14, the J gene TRBJ2-1, with 8 bases lining up with TRBD1. Looked up from germline, CDR1 is SGHDN and CDR2 is FVKESK. CDR3 length: 16 amino acids. V was clipped by 2 bases and J by 6 bases; unmatched bases: 9. CDR3 protein: CASSQSAGGPFNEQFF. CDR3 bases: TGTGCCAGCAGCCAATCGGCAGGGGGCCCTTTCAATGAGCAGTTCTTC.